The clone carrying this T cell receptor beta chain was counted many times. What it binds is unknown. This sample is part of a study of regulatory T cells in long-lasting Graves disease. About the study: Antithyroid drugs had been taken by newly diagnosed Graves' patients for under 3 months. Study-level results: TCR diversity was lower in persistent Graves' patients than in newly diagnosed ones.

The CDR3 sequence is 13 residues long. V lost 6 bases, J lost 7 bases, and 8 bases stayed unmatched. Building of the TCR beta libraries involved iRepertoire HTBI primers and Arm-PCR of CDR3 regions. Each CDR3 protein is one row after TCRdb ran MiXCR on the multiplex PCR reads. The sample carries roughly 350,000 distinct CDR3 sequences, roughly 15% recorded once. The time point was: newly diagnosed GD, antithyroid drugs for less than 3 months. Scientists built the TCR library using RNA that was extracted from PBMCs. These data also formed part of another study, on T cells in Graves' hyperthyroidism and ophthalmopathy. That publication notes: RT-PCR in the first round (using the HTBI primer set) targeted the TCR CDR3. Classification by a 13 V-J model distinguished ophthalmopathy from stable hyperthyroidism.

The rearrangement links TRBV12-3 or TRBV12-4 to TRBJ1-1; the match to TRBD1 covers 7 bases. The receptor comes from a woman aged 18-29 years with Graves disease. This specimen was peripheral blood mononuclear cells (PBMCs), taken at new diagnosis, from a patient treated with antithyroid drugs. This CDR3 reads CASSQGGRGEAFF. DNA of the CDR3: TGTGCCAGCAGCCAGGGGGGAAGAGGTGAAGCTTTCTTT.